This TCR beta chain derives from a study of cytomegalovirus exposure and HLA in healthy donors. Study-level results: Presence/absence comparisons presumed near-even sequencing depth among donors. An analysis that came later showed most CMV-associated TCR beta chains appearing HLA-restricted. Earlier findings revealed that most TCR beta V segments proved productive either about 90% or about 30% of the time. In a later analysis, compared with equally common non-associated chains, HLA-associated beta chains were more expanded.

Primers: 60 Vbeta forward and 13 Jbeta reverse. Profiling relied on immunoSEQ multiplex PCR, and the TCRdb table lists in-frame clones only, not all of them. Here the sample spans under 150,000 clones, 65% to 85% being singletons. This clone was seen only once. Its antigen is currently unknown. V was clipped by 7 bases and J by 6 bases, with 18 bases between them. This CDR3 region has 15 residues. The germline gives CDR1 SGHAT, CDR2 FQNNGV. The receptor was derived from a male donor in good health and CMV-seronegative. The chain is built from TRBV11-2 and TRBJ2-2; TRBD1 is a possible D gene (5 bases). Sample: PBMCs. The CDR3 loop is CASNKTVLDAGELFF. CDR3 bases: TGTGCCAGCAATAAGACAGTGCTTGACGCCGGGGAGCTGTTTTTT.